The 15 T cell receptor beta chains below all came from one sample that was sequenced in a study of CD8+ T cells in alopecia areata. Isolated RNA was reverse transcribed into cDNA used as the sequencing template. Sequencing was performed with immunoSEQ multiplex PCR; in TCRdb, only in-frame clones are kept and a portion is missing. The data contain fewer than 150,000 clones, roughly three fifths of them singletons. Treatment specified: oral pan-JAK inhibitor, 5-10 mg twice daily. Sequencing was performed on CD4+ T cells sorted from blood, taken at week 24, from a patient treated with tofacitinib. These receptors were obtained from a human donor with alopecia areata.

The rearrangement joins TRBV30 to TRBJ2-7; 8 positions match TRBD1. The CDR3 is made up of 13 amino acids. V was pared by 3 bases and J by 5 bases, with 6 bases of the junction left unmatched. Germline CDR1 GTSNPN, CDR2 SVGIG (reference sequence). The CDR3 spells CAWSGQGGHEQYF. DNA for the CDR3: TGTGCCTGGAGCGGACAGGGAGGCCACGAGCAGTACTTC.

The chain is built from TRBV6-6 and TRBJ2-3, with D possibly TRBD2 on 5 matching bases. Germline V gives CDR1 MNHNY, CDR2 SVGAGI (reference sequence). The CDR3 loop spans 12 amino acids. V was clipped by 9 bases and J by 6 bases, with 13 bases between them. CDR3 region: CASHLGADTQYF. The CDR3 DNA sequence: TGTGCCAGTCACCTGGGAGCGGATACGCAGTATTTT.

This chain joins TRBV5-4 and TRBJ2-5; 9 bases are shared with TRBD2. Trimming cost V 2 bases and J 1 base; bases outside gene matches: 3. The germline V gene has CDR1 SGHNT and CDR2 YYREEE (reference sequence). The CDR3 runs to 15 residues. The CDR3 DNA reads TGTGCCAGCAGCTTTCTAGCGGGGCCCCAAGAGACCCAGTACTTC. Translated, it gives CASSFLAGPQETQYF.

The DNA of the CDR3 is TGTGCCAGCAGCCAGGACAGGGGTGAGACCCAGTACTTC. It codes for CASSQDRGETQYF. J is TRBJ2-5 and V is TRBV2, with 9 bases aligning to TRBD1. The CDR3 length is 13 residues. Per germline, CDR1 SNHLY and CDR2 FYNNEI. With V trimmed by 6 bases and J by 5 bases, 4 bases remained unmatched.

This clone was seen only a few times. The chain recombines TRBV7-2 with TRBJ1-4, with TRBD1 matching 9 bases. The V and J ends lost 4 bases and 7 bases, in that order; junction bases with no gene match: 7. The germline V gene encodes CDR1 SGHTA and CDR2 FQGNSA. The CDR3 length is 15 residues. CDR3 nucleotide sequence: TGTGCCAGCAGCTGGGGGGACAGGGACAGTGAAAAACTGTTTTTT. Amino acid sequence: CASSWGDRDSEKLFF.

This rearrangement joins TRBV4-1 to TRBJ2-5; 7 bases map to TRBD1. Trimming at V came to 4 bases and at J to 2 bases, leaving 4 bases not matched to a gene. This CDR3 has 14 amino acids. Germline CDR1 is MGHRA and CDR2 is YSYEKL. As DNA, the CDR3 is TGCGCCAGCAGCCCGACAGGGCTACAAGAGACCCAGTACTTC. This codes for CASSPTGLQETQYF.

CDR3: CASSNYNSPLHF. CDR3 coding DNA: TGTGCCAGCAGTAACTATAATTCACCCCTCCACTTT. The chain recombines TRBV27 with TRBJ1-6; the D is unclear. CDR3 size: 12 residues. The V end lost 5 bases, the J end lost 3 bases, and 2 bases lay between the germline ends. CDR1 and CDR2 from the germline V gene are MNHEY and SMNVEV (reference sequence).

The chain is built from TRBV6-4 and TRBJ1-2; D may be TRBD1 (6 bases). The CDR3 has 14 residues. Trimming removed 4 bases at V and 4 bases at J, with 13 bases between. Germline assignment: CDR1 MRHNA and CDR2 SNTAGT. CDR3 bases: TGTGCCAGCAGTGCGTCTCGGGACACCTATGGCTACACCTTC. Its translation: CASSASRDTYGYTF.

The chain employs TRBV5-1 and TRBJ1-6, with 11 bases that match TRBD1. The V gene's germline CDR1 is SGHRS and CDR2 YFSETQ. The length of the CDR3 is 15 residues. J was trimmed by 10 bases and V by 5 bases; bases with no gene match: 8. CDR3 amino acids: CASSMIGTGGSPLHF. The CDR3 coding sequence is TGCGCCAGCAGTATGATCGGGACAGGGGGATCACCCCTCCACTTT.

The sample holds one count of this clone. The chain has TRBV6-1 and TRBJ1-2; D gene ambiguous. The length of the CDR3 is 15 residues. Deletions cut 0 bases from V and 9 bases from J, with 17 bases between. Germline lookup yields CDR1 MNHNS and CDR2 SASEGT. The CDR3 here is CASSEALGSPDRYTF. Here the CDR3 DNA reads TGTGCCAGCAGTGAAGCGCTAGGCTCCCCTGACCGCTACACCTTC.

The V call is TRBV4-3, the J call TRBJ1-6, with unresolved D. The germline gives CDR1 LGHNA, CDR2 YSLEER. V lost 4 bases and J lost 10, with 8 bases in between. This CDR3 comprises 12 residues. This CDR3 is CASSRDNSPLHF. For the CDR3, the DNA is TGCGCCAGCAGCCGCGACAACTCACCCCTCCACTTT.

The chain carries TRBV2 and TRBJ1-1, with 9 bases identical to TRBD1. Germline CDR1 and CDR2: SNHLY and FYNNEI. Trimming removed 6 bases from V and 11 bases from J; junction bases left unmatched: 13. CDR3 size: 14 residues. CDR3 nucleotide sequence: TGTGCCAGCAGGGCCACAGGGGGCGCGGGAGGCGCTTTCTTT. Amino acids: CASRATGGAGGAFF.

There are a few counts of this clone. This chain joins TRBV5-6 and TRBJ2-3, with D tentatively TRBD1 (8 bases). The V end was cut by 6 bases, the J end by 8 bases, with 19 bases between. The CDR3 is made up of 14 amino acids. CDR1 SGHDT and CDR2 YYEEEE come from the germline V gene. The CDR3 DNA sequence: TGTGCCAGCACCAGGACAGGGCGGGGGCCTACGCAGTATTTT. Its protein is CASTRTGRGPTQYF.

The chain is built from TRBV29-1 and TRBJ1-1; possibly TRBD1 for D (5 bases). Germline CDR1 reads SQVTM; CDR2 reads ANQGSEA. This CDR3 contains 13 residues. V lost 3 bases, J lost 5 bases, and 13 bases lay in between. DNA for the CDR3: TGCAGCGTTGAGAAGGGGTCGAGAACTGAAGCTTTCTTT. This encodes CSVEKGSRTEAFF.

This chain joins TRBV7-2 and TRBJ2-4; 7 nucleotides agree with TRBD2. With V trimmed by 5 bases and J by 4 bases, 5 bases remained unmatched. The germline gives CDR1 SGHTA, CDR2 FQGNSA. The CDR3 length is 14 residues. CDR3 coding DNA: TGTGCCAGCAGCCGCTCCGGGGGGAAAAACATTCAGTACTTC. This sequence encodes CASSRSGGKNIQYF.